One TCR beta chain is described in this entry. The CDR3 totals 18 residues. Per the original methods: For nucleated cells, counts were estimated from reference gene primer amplification. TCRdb's copy holds only in-frame clones and misses some; the assay was immunoSEQ multiplex PCR. V, J and clone size are those of that table, while D and trimming were read from the DNA. The data contain around 99,000 clones, approximately 81% of them singletons. This sample stems from a study of blood T cell repertoires in COVID-19. Across the whole study: Acute and convalescent COVID-19 specimens originated in the United States, Italy and Spain. T cells, B-cell-depleted T cells, or PBMCs supplied cDNA or gDNA.

The receptor's source is a human donor in a cohort sampled during active COVID-19. The rearrangement uses TRBV21-1 and TRBJ2-3; the tabulated D call, TRBD1, remains unverified against the DNA. TRBV21-1 is an annotated pseudogene. The specimen sequenced was peripheral blood. The CDR3 reads CASSKRRAGTGMMDTQYF. CDR3 nucleotide sequence: TGTGCCAGCAGCAAAAGAAGGGCCGGGACAGGGATGATGGATACGCAGTATTTT.